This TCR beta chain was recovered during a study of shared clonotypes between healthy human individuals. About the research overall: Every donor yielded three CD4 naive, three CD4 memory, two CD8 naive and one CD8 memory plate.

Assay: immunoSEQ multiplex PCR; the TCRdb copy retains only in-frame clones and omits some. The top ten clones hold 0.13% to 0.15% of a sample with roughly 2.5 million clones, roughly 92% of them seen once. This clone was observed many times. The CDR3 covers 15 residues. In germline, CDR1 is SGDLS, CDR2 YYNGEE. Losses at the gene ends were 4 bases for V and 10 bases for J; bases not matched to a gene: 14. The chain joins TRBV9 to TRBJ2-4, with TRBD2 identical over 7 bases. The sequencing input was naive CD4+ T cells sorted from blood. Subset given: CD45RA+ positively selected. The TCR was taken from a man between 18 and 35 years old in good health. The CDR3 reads CASSPLERGLGIQYF. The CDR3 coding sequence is TGTGCCAGCAGCCCCCTGGAGCGGGGCTTGGGTATTCAGTACTTC.